The entry below gives a single T cell receptor (beta chain) sequence along with its context. The sample's treatment: some 20 received Ad26.COV2.S at low or high dose, single or two shots; five or six received placebo; per-sample allocation not given. Samples analyzed were those drawn on day 63 after the first vaccine or placebo injection. Immunization relied on an Ad26 vector, which expressed Wuhan-strain SARS-CoV-2 spike. The data were taken from a study of Ad26.COV2.S vaccination and SARS-CoV-2 variants. Produced via immunoSEQ multiplex PCR; TCRdb's table is partial and in-frame only. The profile covers 350,000 to 450,000 clones, with approximately 89% appearing a single time and approximately 1.9% taken by the ten largest. The sequence was obtained from a person between 18 and 59 years old who received the Ad26.COV2.S COVID-19 vaccine or a placebo. This material consisted of peripheral blood, taken in a trial of Ad26.COV2.S vaccine versus placebo.

The CDR3 nucleotides read TGCGCCAGCAGCCCCGACCCCAGGAACTATGGCTACACCTTC. Amino acids: CASSPDPRNYGYTF. This chain uses TRBV5-1 with TRBJ1-2; D unclear. Germline lookup yields CDR1 SGHRS and CDR2 YFSETQ. V lost 4 bases to trimming and J lost 2 bases, with 12 bases between them. CDR3 length: 14 residues.